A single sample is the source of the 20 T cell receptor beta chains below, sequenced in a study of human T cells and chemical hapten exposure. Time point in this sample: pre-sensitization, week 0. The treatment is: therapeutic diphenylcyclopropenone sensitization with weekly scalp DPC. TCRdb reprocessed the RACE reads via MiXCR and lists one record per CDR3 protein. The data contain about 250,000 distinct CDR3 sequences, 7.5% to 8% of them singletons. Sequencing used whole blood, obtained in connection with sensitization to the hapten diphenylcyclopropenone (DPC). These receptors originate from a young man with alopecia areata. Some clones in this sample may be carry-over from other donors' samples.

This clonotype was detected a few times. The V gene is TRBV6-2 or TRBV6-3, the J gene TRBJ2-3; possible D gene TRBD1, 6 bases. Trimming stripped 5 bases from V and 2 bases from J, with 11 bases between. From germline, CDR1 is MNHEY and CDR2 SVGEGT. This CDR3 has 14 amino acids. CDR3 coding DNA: TGTGCCAGCAGTACGGGACACCTCACAGATACGCAGTATTTT. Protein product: CASSTGHLTDTQYF.

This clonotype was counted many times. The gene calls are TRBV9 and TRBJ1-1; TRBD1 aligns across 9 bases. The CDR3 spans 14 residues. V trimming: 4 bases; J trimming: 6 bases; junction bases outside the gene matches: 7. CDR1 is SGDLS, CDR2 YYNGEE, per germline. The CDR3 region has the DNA TGTGCCAGCAGCCCACGGGACAGGGTCCCTGAAGCTTTCTTT. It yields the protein CASSPRDRVPEAFF.

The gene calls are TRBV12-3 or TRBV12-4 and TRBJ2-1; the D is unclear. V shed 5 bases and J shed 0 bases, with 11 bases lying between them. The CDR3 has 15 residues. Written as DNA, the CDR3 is TGTGCCAGCAGTCGACCTTTCCGCTCCTACAATGAGCAGTTCTTC. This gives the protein CASSRPFRSYNEQFF.

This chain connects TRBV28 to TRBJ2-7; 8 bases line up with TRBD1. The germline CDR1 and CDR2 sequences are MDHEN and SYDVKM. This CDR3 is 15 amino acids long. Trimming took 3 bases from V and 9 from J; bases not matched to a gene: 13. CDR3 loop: CASSLAGTGRWGQYF. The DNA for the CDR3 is TGTGCCAGCAGTTTGGCCGGGACAGGCCGGTGGGGGCAGTACTTC.

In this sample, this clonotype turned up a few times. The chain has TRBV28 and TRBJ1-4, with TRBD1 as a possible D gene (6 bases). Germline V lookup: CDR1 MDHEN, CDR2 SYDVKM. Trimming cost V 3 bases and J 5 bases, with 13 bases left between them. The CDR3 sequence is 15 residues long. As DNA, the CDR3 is TGTGCCAGCAGTTTCTTGACAGGCTCGAATGAAAAACTGTTTTTT. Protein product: CASSFLTGSNEKLFF.

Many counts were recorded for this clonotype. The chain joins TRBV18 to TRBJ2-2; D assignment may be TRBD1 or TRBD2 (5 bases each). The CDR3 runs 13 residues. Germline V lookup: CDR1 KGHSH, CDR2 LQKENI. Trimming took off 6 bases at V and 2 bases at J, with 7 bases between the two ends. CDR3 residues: CASSRDNTGELFF. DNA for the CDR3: TGTGCCAGCTCCCGGGACAACACCGGGGAGCTGTTTTTT.

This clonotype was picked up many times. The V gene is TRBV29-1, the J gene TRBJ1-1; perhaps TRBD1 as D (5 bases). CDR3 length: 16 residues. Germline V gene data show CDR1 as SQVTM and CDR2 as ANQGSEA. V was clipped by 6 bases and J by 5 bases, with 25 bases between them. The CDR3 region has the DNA TGCAGCGTAGGAGCCATTGGGTTGTATGGGGGGACTGAAGCTTTCTTT. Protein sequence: CSVGAIGLYGGTEAFF.

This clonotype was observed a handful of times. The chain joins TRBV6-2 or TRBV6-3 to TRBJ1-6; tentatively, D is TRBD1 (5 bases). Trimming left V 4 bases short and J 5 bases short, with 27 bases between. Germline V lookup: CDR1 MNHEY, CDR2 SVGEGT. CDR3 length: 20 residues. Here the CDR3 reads CASSSRQGASIHPDNSPLHF. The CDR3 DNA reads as TGTGCCAGCAGTTCGAGGCAGGGAGCGTCAATTCATCCGGATAATTCACCCCTCCACTTT.

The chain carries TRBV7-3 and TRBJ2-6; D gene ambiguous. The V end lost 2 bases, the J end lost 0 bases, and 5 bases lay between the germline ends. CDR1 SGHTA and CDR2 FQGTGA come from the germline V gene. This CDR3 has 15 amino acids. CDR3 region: CASSLSASGANVLTF. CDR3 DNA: TGTGCCAGCAGCTTATCTGCCTCTGGGGCCAACGTCCTGACTTTC. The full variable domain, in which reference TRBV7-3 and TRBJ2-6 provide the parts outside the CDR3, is GAGVSQTPSNKVTEKGKYVELRCDPISGHTALYWYRQSLGQGPEFLIYFQGTGAADDSGLPNDRFFAVRPEGSVSTLKIQRTERGDSAVYLCASSLSASGANVLTFGAGSRLTVL.

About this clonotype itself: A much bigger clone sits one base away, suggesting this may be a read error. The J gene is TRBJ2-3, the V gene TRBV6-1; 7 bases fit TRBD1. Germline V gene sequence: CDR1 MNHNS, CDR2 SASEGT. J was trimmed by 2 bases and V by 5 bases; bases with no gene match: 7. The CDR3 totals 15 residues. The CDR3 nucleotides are TGTGCCAGCAGTACAGGGGAAGTAGACACAGATACGCAGTATTTT. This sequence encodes CASSTGEVDTDTQYF.

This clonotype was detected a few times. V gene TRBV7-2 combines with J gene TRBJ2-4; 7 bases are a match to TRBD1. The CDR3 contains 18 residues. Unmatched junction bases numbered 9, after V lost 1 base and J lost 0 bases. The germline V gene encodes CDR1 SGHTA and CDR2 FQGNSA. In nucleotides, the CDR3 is TGTGCCAGCAGCTTAGGACAGGGCCATACCCTAGCCAAAAACATTCAGTACTTC. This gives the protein CASSLGQGHTLAKNIQYF.

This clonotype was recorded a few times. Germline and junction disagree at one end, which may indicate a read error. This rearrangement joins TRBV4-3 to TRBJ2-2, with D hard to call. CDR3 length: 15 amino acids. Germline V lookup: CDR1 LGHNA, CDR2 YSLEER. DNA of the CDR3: TGCGCCAGCAGCCAAGACCGAATCGACACGGGGGAGCTGTTTTTT. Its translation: CASSQDRIDTGELFF.

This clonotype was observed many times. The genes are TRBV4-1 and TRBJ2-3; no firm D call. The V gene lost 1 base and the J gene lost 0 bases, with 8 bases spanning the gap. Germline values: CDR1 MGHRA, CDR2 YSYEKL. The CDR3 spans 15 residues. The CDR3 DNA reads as TGCGCCAGCAGCCAAGTAAGGGTCAGCACAGATACGCAGTATTTT. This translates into CASSQVRVSTDTQYF.

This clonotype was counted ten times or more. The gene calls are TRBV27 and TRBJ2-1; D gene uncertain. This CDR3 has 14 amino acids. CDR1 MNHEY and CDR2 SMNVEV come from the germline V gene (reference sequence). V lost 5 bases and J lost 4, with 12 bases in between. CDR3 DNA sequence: TGTGCCAGCAGTCCCCCCCGTGGGTACAATGAGCAGTTCTTC. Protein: CASSPPRGYNEQFF.

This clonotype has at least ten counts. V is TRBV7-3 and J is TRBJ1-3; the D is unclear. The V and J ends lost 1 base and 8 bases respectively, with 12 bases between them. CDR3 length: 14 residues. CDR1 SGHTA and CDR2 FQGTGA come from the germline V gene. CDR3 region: CASSLMGRSDTIYF. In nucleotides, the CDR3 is TGTGCCAGCAGCTTAATGGGCAGGTCGGACACCATATATTTT.

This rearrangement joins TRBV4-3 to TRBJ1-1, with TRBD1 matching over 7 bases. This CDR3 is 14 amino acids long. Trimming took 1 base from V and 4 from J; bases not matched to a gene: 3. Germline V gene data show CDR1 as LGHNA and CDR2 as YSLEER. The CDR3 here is CASSQGRGGTEAFF. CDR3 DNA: TGCGCCAGCAGCCAAGGCAGGGGGGGCACTGAAGCTTTCTTT.

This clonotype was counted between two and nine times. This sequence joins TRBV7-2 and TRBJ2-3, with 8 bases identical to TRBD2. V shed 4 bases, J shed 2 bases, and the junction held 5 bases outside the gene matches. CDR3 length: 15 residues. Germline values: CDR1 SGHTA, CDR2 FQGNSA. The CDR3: CASSSGTRFTDTQYF. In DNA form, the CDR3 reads TGTGCCAGCAGCTCGGGGACTAGGTTCACAGATACGCAGTATTTT.

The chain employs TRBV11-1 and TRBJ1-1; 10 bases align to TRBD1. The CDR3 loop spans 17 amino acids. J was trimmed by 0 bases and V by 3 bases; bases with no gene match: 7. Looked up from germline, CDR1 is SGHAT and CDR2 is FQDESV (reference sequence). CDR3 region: CASSFGQGDFVNTEAFF. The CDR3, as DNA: TGTGCCAGCAGCTTCGGACAGGGGGATTTCGTGAACACTGAAGCTTTCTTT.

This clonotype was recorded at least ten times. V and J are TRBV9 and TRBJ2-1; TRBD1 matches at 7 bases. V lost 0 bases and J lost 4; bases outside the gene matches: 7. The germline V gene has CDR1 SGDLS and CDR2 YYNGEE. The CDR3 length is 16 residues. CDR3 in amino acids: CASSVGTGVRYNEQFF. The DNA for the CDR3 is TGTGCCAGCAGCGTAGGTACAGGGGTTAGATACAATGAGCAGTTCTTC.

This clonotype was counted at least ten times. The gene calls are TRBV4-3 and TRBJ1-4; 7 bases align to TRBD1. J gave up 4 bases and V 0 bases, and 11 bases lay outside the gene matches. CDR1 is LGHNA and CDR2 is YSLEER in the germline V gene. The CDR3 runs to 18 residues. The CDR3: CASSQDPTGAEVNEKLFF. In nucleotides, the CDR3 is TGCGCCAGCAGCCAAGATCCTACAGGGGCGGAGGTTAATGAAAAACTGTTTTTT.